The rows below give T cell receptor beta chains drawn from one sample of a study of OX40 agonist ivuxolimab in advanced cancers. Profiling relied on immunoSEQ multiplex PCR, and the TCRdb table lists in-frame clones only, not all of them. The sample has about 79,000 clones; roughly 88% are singletons. This sample comprised CD4+ or CD8+ T cells sorted from blood, obtained in a trial of the OX40 agonist ivuxolimab. These receptors originate from an adult with an advanced solid tumor such as melanoma, head and neck, liver or kidney cancer. The CDR3 runs from the conserved cysteine through the conserved F or W. A D gene is named only where the DNA matches it firmly. Expanded clones get a size class; other rows say once, few or many, or leave the size out.

j_call clone_size v_call d_call cdr3_nt cdr3_aa
TRBJ1-5 . TRBV10-3 . TGTGCCATCAGTTCGCGGGAGAATCAGCCCCAGCATTTT CAISSRENQPQHF
TRBJ2-5 . TRBV19 . TGTGCCAGTAGTGGGGCGGGGGAGACCCAGTACTTC CASSGAGETQYF
TRBJ2-3 . TRBV6-1 . TGTGCCAGCAAGGGAGTAAGCACAGATACGCAGTATTTT CASKGVSTDTQYF
TRBJ2-3 . TRBV5-1 . TGCGCCAGCAGCTTGCTGGTCAGCACAGATACGCAGTATTTT CASSLLVSTDTQYF
TRBJ2-4 . TRBV5-4 TRBD1 TGTGCCAGCAGCTTGATTGGGACAGGGGGCTTGGAGTACTTC CASSLIGTGGLEYF
TRBJ1-1 . TRBV18 . TGTGCCAGCTCACCACCATCAGATCTGAACACTGAAGCTTTCTTT CASSPPSDLNTEAFF
TRBJ2-1 . TRBV28 . TGTGCCAGCTCCCGGGCGGGATGGTCCTACAATGAGCAGTTCTTC CASSRAGWSYNEQFF
TRBJ1-2 . TRBV5-1 . TGCGCCAGCAGCCAAGGGTCCGGCAACTATGGCTACACCTTC CASSQGSGNYGYTF
TRBJ2-1 . TRBV5-1 TRBD2 TGCGCCAGCAGCACCATACTAGCGGGAGGTGCTGAGCAGTTCTTC CASSTILAGGAEQFF
TRBJ2-7 once TRBV7-2 . TGTGCCAGCAGCTTAGGTCCAGGCTCAGGCTACGAGCAGTACTTC CASSLGPGSGYEQYF
TRBJ2-7 . TRBV6-1 . TGTGCCAGCAGCCGTTACTACGAGCAGTACTTC CASSRYYEQYF
TRBJ2-7 once TRBV4-1 TRBD2 TGCGCCAGCAGCCAAGAAAGATCCGGACTAGCGTCCTACGAGCAGTACTTC CASSQERSGLASYEQYF
TRBJ2-1 . TRBV7-3 TRBD2 TGTGCCAGCAGCTACGCTAGCGGGAGGTTCGATGAGCAGTTCTTC CASSYASGRFDEQFF
TRBJ2-5 . TRBV19 . TGTGCCACCGGACGGGACATCTACGACGGGGAGACCCAGTACTTC CATGRDIYDGETQYF
TRBJ2-6 . TRBV6-5 . TGTGCCAGCAGTTATGAGTGGGGCGCCGGGGCCAACGTCCTGACTTTC CASSYEWGAGANVLTF
TRBJ2-5 . TRBV9 . TGTGCCAGCTTCCCACCGCAGTACCAAGAGACCCAGTACTTC CASFPPQYQETQYF
TRBJ1-1 . TRBV7-8 . TGTGCCAGCAGCCTAAAGGGCGGGGGCACTGAAGCTTTCTTT CASSLKGGGTEAFF
TRBJ2-1 . TRBV5-1 TRBD2 TGCGCCAGCAGCGACGGACTAGCGGGCCGGCCCAATGAGCAGTTCTTC CASSDGLAGRPNEQFF
TRBJ1-5 once TRBV6-1 . TGTGCCAGCAGTGAAGGGGGGTTCAGCAATCAGCCCCAGCATTTT CASSEGGFSNQPQHF
TRBJ2-5 . TRBV6-5 TRBD1 TGTGCCAGCAGTTACTCGGGACAGGGAGAGACCCAGTACTTC CASSYSGQGETQYF
TRBJ2-3 . TRBV18 TRBD2 TGTGCCAGCTCACCACCGACCGGGGGGACAGATACGCAGTATTTT CASSPPTGGTDTQYF
TRBJ1-5 . TRBV6-1 TRBD1 TGTGCCAGCAACCACAGGGGGCGCATGGATCAGCCCCAGCATTTT CASNHRGRMDQPQHF
TRBJ2-1 . TRBV5-4 TRBD2 TGTGCCAGCAGCCCGAAACTAGCGGGAGGTAACAATGAGCAGTTCTTC CASSPKLAGGNNEQFF
TRBJ2-7 few TRBV13 . TGTGCCAGCAGCTTAAATCCTGGCCAGGAGCAGTACTTC CASSLNPGQEQYF
TRBJ1-1 . TRBV27 TRBD1 TGTGCCACCCGGGACAGGATTAACACTGAAGCTTTCTTT CATRDRINTEAFF
TRBJ2-1 . TRBV2 TRBD2 TGTGCCAGCAGTGATTCTAGCGGGAGGGCGAATGAGCAGTTCTTC CASSDSSGRANEQFF
TRBJ1-1 . TRBV20-1 TRBD1 TGCAGTGCTAGAGGACAGGGTCGCGCTTTCTTT CSARGQGRAFF
TRBJ2-5 once TRBV19 . TGTGCCAGTAGTATCCTCTGGGGAGAGACCCAGTACTTC CASSILWGETQYF
TRBJ1-2 . TRBV7-9 . TGTGCCAGCAGCCCTCGTAGGGAAAACTATGGCTACACCTTC CASSPRRENYGYTF
TRBJ1-2 . TRBV7-3 TRBD1 TGTGCCAGCAGCCCACAACCACCGGGACAGGGCCAAAACTATGGCTACACCTTC CASSPQPPGQGQNYGYTF
TRBJ2-3 . TRBV5-1 . TGCGCCAGCAGCTTGGACTTCACAGATACGCAGTATTTT CASSLDFTDTQYF
TRBJ2-3 . TRBV9 TRBD2 TGTGCCAGCAGCGAGGGACTAGCGGGACCAGATACGCAGTATTTT CASSEGLAGPDTQYF
TRBJ2-6 . TRBV9 . TGTGCCAGCAGCCCTTCCCTCTCTGGGGCCAACGTCCTGACTTTC CASSPSLSGANVLTF
TRBJ2-5 . TRBV2 . TGTGCCAGCAGACCGGCCTGGGAGACCCAGTACTTC CASRPAWETQYF
TRBJ2-1 once TRBV5-4 TRBD2 TGTGCCAGCAGCTTCAGAACGGGAGGACACAATGAGCAGTTCTTC CASSFRTGGHNEQFF
TRBJ2-7 . TRBV5-1 TRBD2 TGCGCCAGCAGCTTGCTAGCGGGAGGGGACGAGCAGTACTTC CASSLLAGGDEQYF
TRBJ2-5 . TRBV10-3 TRBD2 TGTGCCATCAGTGTTTCGGGAGGCGGTCAAGAGACCCAGTACTTC CAISVSGGGQETQYF
TRBJ2-3 . TRBV11-3 TRBD2 TGTGCCAGCCGAGCGGGGAACCCCCCAAATACGCAGTATTTT CASRAGNPPNTQYF
TRBJ1-1 . TRBV4-2 . TGTGCCAGCAGCCGCGGAACAGCGTACACTGAAGCTTTCTTT CASSRGTAYTEAFF
TRBJ2-1 . TRBV5-4 . TGTGCCAGCAGCGTAGACGGCCGGACTCAGCGTTACAATGAGCAGTTCTTC CASSVDGRTQRYNEQFF
TRBJ2-1 . TRBV2 . TGTGCCAGCAGTGAATCGAGGGGTGGCAATGAGCAGTTCTTC CASSESRGGNEQFF
TRBJ2-7 once TRBV5-5 . TGTGCCAGCACTCTCGAGGGAACCTACGAGCAGTACTTC CASTLEGTYEQYF
TRBJ2-5 once TRBV27 . TGTGCCAGCCTATCCCGTCCAAGAGGTCGGGAAAAGACCCAGTACTTC CASLSRPRGREKTQYF
TRBJ1-1 . TRBV7-2 . TGTGCCAGCAGCACCCATCGGGGAGAGGGAGCTTTCTTT CASSTHRGEGAFF
TRBJ1-2 . TRBV5-8 . TGTGCCAGCAGCTTGTCTATTGGCTCCTATGGCTACACCTTC CASSLSIGSYGYTF
TRBJ2-7 once TRBV7-9 . TGTGCCAGCAGCTTAATTGGAGAGAAAGCCTACGAGCAGTACTTC CASSLIGEKAYEQYF
TRBJ2-7 . TRBV30 . TGTGCCTGGAGTGAAGGGGATAATCTGAAGCAGTACTTC CAWSEGDNLKQYF
TRBJ1-1 . TRBV19 TRBD1 TGTGCCAGTAGTGCCCTACAGGGGTCAGCCACTGAAGCTTTCTTT CASSALQGSATEAFF
TRBJ2-5 once TRBV28 TRBD1 TGTGCCAGCAGTCTGCCGGGACAGGGTATAGAGACCCAGTACTTC CASSLPGQGIETQYF
TRBJ1-2 . TRBV11-2 . TGTGCCAGCAGCAACAACTATGGCTACACCTTC CASSNNYGYTF
TRBJ2-2 few TRBV11-3 TRBD1 TGTGCCAGCAGCTTCGGGACAGGGAACACCGGGGAGCTGTTTTTT CASSFGTGNTGELFF
TRBJ1-1 . TRBV15 TRBD1 TGTGCCACCAGCAGGCACGGACAGGGGAAACTTGAAGCTTTCTTT CATSRHGQGKLEAFF
TRBJ2-2 once TRBV15 TRBD2 TGTGCCACCAGCCCTGGGGGGCGGGGGGGCACCGGGGAGCTGTTTTTT CATSPGGRGGTGELFF
TRBJ1-1 . TRBV7-3 . TGTGCCAGCAGCTTACTCGGAGGGAGCTCTGAAGCTTTCTTT CASSLLGGSSEAFF
TRBJ2-5 . TRBV6-6 . TGTGCCAGCAGTCGAGGGGTGGGAGAGACCCAGTACTTC CASSRGVGETQYF
TRBJ2-3 . TRBV29-1 TRBD2 TGCAGCGTTGGTCTCGCCGGGGGGACAGATACGCAGTATTTT CSVGLAGGTDTQYF
TRBJ1-1 . TRBV30 . TGTGCCGGCGGCGGGGAGATGAACACTGAAGCTTTCTTT CAGGGEMNTEAFF